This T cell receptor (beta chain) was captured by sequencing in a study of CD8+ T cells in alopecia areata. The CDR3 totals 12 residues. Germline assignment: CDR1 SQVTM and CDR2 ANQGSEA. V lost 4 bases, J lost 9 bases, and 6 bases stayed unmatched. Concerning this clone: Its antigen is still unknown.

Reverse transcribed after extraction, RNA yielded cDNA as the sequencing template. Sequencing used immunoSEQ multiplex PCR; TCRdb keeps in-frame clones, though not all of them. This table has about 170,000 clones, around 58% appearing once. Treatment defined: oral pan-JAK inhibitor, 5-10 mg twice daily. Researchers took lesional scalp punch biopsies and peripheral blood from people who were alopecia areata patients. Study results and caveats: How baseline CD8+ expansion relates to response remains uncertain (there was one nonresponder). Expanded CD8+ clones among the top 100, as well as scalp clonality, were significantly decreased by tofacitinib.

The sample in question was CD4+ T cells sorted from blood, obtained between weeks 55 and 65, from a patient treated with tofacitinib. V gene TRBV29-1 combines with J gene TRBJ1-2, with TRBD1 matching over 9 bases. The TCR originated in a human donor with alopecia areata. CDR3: CSVGGTGSRYTF. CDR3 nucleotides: TGCAGCGTTGGTGGGACAGGGAGTCGCTACACCTTC.